Listed below are T cell receptor beta chains from one sample, sequenced in a study of shared clonotypes between healthy human individuals. Clones were read by immunoSEQ multiplex PCR, and TCRdb kept only the in-frame ones, dropping some. Among 630,000 or so clones listed, roughly 98% were seen once. The sample consisted of naive CD8+ T cells sorted from blood. The source of these receptors is a man younger than 40 in good health. The CDR3 runs from the conserved cysteine through the conserved F or W. Each record gives: clone size, V gene, J gene, D gene, CDR3 DNA, CDR3 protein. A D gene is named only where the DNA matches it firmly. Expanded clones are given a class, and other clones once, few, many or no size at all.

>NA|TRBV9|TRBJ2-6|NA
TGTGCCAGCAGCAGAATAGCGGTGAGCTCTGGGGCCAACGTCCTGACTTTC
CASSRIAVSSGANVLTF
>NA|TRBV27|TRBJ2-6|NA
TGTGCCAGCCGACTGACCGGAGGGGCCAACGTCCTGACTTTC
CASRLTGGANVLTF
>once|TRBV9|TRBJ2-7|TRBD1
TGTGCCAGCAGCCCGAGACAGGGAAATGCATACGAGCAGTACTTC
CASSPRQGNAYEQYF
>NA|TRBV4-1|TRBJ1-5|NA
TGCGCCAGCAGCCAACCGGACAGTCAAGGCAATCAGCCCCAGCATTTT
CASSQPDSQGNQPQHF
>NA|TRBV25-1|TRBJ2-7|NA
TGTGCCAGCAGAGACAGATTATACGAGCAGTACTTC
CASRDRLYEQYF
>NA|TRBV10-3|TRBJ2-1|NA
TGTGCCAAGAGCGCTGAGGGGAGCGATGAGCAGTTCTTC
CAKSAEGSDEQFF
>NA|TRBV7-9|TRBJ1-5|NA
TGTGCCAGCAGCTCGGACAGCCTCCAGCATTTT
CASSSDSLQHF
>NA|TRBV2|TRBJ2-3|NA
TGTGCCAGCCCCTCGGGGATCCTACTTCCCACAGATACGCAGTATTTT
CASPSGILLPTDTQYF
>once|TRBV5-6|TRBJ2-1|TRBD1
TGTGCCAGCAGCTGGGGACAGGGTGATGAGCAGTTCTTC
CASSWGQGDEQFF
>NA|TRBV7-9|TRBJ1-1|NA
TGTGCCAGCAGCTTAGTTACAACCAACACTGAAGCTTTCTTT
CASSLVTTNTEAFF
>NA|TRBV29-1|TRBJ2-7|NA
TGCAGCGTCCGGACTGACGAGCAGTACTTC
CSVRTDEQYF
>NA|TRBV29-1|TRBJ2-7|NA
TGCAGCGTTGAAGATTCGGGGGAGCAGTACTTC
CSVEDSGEQYF
>NA|TRBV5-1|TRBJ2-5|NA
TGCGCCAGCAGCTTGGACCTGGCGGGTGAGACCCAGTACTTC
CASSLDLAGETQYF
>NA|TRBV5-6|TRBJ1-2|NA
TGTGCCAGCAGGGACGAACTATTTAACTATGGCTACACCTTC
CASRDELFNYGYTF